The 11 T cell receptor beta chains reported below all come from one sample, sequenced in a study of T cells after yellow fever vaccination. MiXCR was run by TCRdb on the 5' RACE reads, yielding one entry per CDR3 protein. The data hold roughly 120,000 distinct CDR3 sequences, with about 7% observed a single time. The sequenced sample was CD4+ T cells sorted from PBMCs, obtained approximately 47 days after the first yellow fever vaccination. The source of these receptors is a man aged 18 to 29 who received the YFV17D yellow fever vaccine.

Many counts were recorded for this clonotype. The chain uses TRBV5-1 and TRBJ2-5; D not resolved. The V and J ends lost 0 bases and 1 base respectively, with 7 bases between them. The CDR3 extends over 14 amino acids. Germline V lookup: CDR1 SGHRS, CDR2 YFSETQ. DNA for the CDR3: TGCGCCAGCAGCTTGGTGGGGTTCCAAGAGACCCAGTACTTC. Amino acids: CASSLVGFQETQYF.

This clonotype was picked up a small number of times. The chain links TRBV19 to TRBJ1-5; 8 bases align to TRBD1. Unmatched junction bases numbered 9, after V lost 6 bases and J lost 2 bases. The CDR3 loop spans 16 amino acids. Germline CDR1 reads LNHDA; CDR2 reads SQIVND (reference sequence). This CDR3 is CASSPDRGRGNQPQHF. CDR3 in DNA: TGTGCCAGTAGCCCCGACAGGGGTCGAGGCAATCAGCCCCAGCATTTT.

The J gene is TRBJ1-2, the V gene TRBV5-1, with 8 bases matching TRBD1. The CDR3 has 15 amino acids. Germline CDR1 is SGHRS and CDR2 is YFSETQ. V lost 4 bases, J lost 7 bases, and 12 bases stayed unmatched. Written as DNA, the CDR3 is TGCGCCAGCAGCCCGAACCAGGGGGCCTATGCTGGCTACACCTTC. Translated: CASSPNQGAYAGYTF.

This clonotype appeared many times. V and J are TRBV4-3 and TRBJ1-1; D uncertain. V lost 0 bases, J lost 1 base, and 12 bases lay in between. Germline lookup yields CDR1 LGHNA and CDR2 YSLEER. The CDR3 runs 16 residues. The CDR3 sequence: CASSQDLSSPNTEAFF. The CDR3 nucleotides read TGCGCCAGCAGCCAAGATTTAAGCAGCCCGAACACTGAAGCTTTCTTT.

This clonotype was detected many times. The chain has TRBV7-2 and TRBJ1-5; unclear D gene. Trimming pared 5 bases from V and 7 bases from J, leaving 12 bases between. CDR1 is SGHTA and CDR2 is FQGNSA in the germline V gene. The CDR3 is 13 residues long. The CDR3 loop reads CASSPAGKQPQHF. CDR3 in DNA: TGTGCCAGCAGCCCAGCTGGGAAACAGCCCCAGCATTTT.

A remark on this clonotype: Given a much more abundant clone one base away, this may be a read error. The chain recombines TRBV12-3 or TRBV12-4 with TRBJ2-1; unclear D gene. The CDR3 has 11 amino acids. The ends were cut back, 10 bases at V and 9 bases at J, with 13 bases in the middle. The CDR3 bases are TGTGCCATCACACGAAGATCTGAGCAGTTCTTC. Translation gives CAITRRSEQFF.

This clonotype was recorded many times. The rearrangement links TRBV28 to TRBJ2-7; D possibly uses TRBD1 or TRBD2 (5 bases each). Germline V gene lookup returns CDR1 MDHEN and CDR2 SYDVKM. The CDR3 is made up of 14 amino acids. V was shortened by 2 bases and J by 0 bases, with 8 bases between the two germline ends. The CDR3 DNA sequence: TGTGCCAGCAGTTTACCAGGGAGCTCCTACGAGCAGTACTTC. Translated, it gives CASSLPGSSYEQYF.

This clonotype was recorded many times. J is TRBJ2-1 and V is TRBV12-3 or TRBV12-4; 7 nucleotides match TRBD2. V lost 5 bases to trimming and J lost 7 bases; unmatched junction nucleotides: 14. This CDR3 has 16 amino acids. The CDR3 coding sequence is TGTGCCAGCAGTCCCCGGGGGGTAGCGGGCTCAAATGAGCAGTTCTTC. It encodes CASSPRGVAGSNEQFF.

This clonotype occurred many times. For the CDR3, the DNA is TGTGCCAGCAGCTTACCACCCTACAATGAGCAGTTCTTC. This translates into CASSLPPYNEQFF. V gene TRBV5-6 combines with J gene TRBJ2-1; D not resolved. CDR1 and CDR2 (germline): SGHDT, YYEEEE. The CDR3 consists of 13 residues. V was clipped by 2 bases and J by 2 bases, with 5 bases between them.

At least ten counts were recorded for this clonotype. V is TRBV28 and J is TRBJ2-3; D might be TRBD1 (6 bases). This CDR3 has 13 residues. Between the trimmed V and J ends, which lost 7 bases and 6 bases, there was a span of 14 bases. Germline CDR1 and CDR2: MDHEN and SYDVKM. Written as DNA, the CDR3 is TGTGCCAGCAATCGGCAGGGACACGATACGCAGTATTTT. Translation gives CASNRQGHDTQYF.

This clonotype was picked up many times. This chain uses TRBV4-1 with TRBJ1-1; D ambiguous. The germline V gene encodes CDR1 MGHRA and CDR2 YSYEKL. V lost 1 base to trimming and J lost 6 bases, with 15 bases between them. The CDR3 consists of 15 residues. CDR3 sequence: CASSQVPTWPAEAFF. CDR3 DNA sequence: TGCGCCAGCAGCCAAGTGCCTACATGGCCCGCTGAAGCTTTCTTT.